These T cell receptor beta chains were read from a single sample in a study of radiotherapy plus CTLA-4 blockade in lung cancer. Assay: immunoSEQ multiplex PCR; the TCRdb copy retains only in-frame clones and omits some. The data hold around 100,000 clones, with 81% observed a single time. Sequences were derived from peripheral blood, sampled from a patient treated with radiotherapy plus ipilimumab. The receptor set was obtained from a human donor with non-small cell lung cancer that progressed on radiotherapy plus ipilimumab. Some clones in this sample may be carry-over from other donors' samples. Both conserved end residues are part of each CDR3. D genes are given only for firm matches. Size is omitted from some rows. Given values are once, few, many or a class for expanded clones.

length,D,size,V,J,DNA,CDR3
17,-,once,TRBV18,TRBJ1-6,TGTGCCAGCTCACCAGGGGTCGGGTTCGCAGGAAATTCACCCCTCCACTTT,CASSPGVGFAGNSPLHF
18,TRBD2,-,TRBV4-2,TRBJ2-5,TGTGCCAGCAGCCAAGATCTCATGACTAGCGGGGGAGGGGAGACCCAGTACTTC,CASSQDLMTSGGGETQYF
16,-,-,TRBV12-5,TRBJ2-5,TGTGCTAGTGGGAGAGGAATAGGGCAGGGGCAAGAGACCCAGTACTTC,CASGRGIGQGQETQYF
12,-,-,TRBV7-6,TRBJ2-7,TGTGCCAGCAGCCGGGCCAGCGACGAGCAGTACTTC,CASSRASDEQYF
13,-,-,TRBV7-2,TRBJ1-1,TGTGCCAGCAGCTTAGGGCAATGGTATGTCGCTTTCTTT,CASSLGQWYVAFF
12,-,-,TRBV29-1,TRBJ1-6,TGCAGCGTTATGCTCCTGGAGAGAACCCTCCACTTT,CSVMLLERTLHF
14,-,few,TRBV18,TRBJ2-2,TGTGCCAGCTCACCACAGGGGGGACCCGGGGAGCTGTTTTTT,CASSPQGGPGELFF
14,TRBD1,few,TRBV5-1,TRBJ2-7,TGCGCCAGCAGCTGGGGGGACAGGGGCTACGAGCAGTACTTC,CASSWGDRGYEQYF
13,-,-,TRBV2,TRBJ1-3,TGTGCCAGCAGGGAGGAATTTGGAAACACCATATATTTT,CASREEFGNTIYF
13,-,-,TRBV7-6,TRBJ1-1,TGTGCCAGCAGCTCCGGCTCGGGCACTGAAGCTTTCTTT,CASSSGSGTEAFF
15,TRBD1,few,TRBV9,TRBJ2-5,TGTGCCAGCAGCCCTAGGACAGGGGCGGAGGAGACCCAGTACTTC,CASSPRTGAEETQYF
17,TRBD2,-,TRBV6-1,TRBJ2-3,TGTGCCAGCAGTGATAATCCGGGCGGGGGGGGCACAGATACGCAGTATTTT,CASSDNPGGGGTDTQYF
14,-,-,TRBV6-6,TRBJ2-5,TGTGCCAGCACAGGGCGGGTACACCAAGAGACCCAGTACTTC,CASTGRVHQETQYF
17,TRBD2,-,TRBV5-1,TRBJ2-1,TGCGCCAGCAGCTTGGCCCCCGGGACTAGCGGGGGCAATGAGCAGTTCTTC,CASSLAPGTSGGNEQFF
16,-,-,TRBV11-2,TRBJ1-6,TGTGCCAGCAGCTTACAGGAAGGGGCGGGCAATTCACCCCTCCACTTT,CASSLQEGAGNSPLHF
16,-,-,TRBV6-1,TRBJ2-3,TGTGCCAGCAGTGTAGACCGGGCGGGAAGCACAGATACGCAGTATTTT,CASSVDRAGSTDTQYF
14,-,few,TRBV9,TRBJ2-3,TGTGCCAGCAGCGTGGGACCTCGCCCAGATACGCAGTATTTT,CASSVGPRPDTQYF
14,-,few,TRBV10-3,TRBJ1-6,TGTGCCATCAGTGGGCAACAGGGCGGATCACCCCTCCACTTT,CAISGQQGGSPLHF
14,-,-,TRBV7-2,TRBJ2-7,TGTGCCAGCAGCTTAGGCAACGTGGGGTCGCGGCAGTACTTC,CASSLGNVGSRQYF
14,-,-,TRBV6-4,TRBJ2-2,TGTGCCAGCAGTAGTTCACCGAACACCGGGGAGCTGTTTTTT,CASSSSPNTGELFF
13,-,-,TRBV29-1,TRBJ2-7,TGCAGCGTTGAGTTCGAGGAAACCTACGAGCAGTACTTC,CSVEFEETYEQYF
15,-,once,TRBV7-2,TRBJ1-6,TGTGCCAGCAGCTTAATGGCAGAAAATAATTCACCCCTCCACTTT,CASSLMAENNSPLHF
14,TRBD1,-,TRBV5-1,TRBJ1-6,TGCGCCAGCAGTCGGGACAGGGAGGATTCACCCCTCCACTTT,CASSRDREDSPLHF
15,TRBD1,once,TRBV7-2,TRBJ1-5,TGTGCCAGCAGCTCTTCCGGGACAGTTTATCAGCCCCAGCATTTT,CASSSSGTVYQPQHF
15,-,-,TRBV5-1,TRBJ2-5,TGCGCCAGCAGATTGACGGGACTTTCCACAGAGACCCAGTACTTC,CASRLTGLSTETQYF
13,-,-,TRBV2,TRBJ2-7,TGTGCCAGCAGGCCAACTAGCTCCTACGAGCAGTACTTC,CASRPTSSYEQYF
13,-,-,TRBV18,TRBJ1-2,TGTGCCAGCTCGGACGGACAGCTCTATGGCTACACCTTC,CASSDGQLYGYTF
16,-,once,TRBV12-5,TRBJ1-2,TGTGCTAGTGGTTTAGGGGGGACGGCAAGAAGTCAAGGCTACACCTTC,CASGLGGTARSQGYTF
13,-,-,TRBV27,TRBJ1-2,TGTGCCAGCAGTTTCACCAGGGACTATGGCTACACCTTC,CASSFTRDYGYTF
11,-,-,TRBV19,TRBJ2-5,TGTGCCAGTAGTATCCAAGAGACCCAGTACTTC,CASSIQETQYF
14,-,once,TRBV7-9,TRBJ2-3,TGTGCCAGCAGCTTTATGGGGGGCACAGATACGCAGTATTTT,CASSFMGGTDTQYF
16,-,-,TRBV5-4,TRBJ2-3,TGTGCCAGCAGCTCGGTCACGGGGGGCCGTACAGATACGCAGTATTTT,CASSSVTGGRTDTQYF
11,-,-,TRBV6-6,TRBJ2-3,TGTGCCAGCACAGCCTTAGATACGCAGTATTTT,CASTALDTQYF
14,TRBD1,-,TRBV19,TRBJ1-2,TGTGCCAGCAGAACAGGGGCCACTTACTATGGCTACACCTTC,CASRTGATYYGYTF
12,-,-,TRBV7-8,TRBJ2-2,TGTGCCAGCAGCTTAGTCCCCGGGGAGCTGTTTTTT,CASSLVPGELFF
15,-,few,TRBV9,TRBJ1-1,TGTGCCAGCAGCCCCAATTCGCCCGGACAAAGTGAAGCTTTCTTT,CASSPNSPGQSEAFF
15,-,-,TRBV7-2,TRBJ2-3,TGTGCCAGCAGACTAGGGCCAGGCAGAACAGATACGCAGTATTTT,CASRLGPGRTDTQYF
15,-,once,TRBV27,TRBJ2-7,TGTGCCAGCAGTACCTTTCTGACAGGCCGCTACGAGCAGTACTTC,CASSTFLTGRYEQYF
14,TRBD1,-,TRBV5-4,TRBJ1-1,TGTGCCAGCAGCTCTACAGGGGGCTGGTCTGAAGCTCTCTTT,CASSSTGGWSEALF
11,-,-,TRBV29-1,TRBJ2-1,TGCAGCGTTCGACCCTACAATGAGCAGTTCTTC,CSVRPYNEQFF
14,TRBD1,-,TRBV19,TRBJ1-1,TGTGCCAGTAACCCGGGACAGCGGAACACTGAAGCTTTCTTT,CASNPGQRNTEAFF
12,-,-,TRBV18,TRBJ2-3,TGTGCCAGCTCACCCAACACAGATACGCAGTATTTT,CASSPNTDTQYF
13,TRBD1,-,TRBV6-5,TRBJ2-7,TGTGCCAGCAGTGAGCGACAGGGGCGGGAGCAGTACTTC,CASSERQGREQYF
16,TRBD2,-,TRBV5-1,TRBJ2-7,TGCGCCAGCAGCTTGGGAGCTAGCGGGCCTGCCTACGAGCAGTACTTC,CASSLGASGPAYEQYF
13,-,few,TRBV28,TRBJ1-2,TGTGCCAGCAGCTTGACAGGTCCCTATGGCTACACCTTC,CASSLTGPYGYTF
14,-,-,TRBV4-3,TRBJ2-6,TGCGCCAGCAGCCACAACTCTGGGGCCAACGTCCTGACTTTC,CASSHNSGANVLTF
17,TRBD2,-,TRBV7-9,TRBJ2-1,TGTGCCAGCAGCTCAGTTAGCGGGGGGGTTAATTACAATGAGCAGTTCTTC,CASSSVSGGVNYNEQFF
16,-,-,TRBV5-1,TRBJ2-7,TGCGCCAGCAGCCTGGGTGTGGTACCGACGAACTACGAGCAGTACTTC,CASSLGVVPTNYEQYF
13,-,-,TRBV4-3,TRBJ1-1,TGCGCCAGCAGCCCTCGTTCCTTAACTGAAGCTTTCTTT,CASSPRSLTEAFF
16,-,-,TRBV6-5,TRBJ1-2,TGTGCCAGCAGTTATGTTCGGAGGATAGCTAACTATGGCTACACCTTC,CASSYVRRIANYGYTF
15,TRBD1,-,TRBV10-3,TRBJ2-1,TGTGCCATCAGTGATGATAGGGGGCGCCCCAATGAGCAGTTCTTC,CAISDDRGRPNEQFF
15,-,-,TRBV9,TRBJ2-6,TGTGCCAGCAGCGTAGGGACAGTCGGGGCCAACGTCCTGACTTTC,CASSVGTVGANVLTF
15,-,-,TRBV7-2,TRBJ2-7,TGTGCCAGCAGCTTAGCTCAGGAGAGCTCCTACGAGCAGTACTTC,CASSLAQESSYEQYF
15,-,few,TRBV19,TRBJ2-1,TGTGCCAGTAGTGCCCTTGAGGGGCAGGCCCATGAGCAGTTCTTC,CASSALEGQAHEQFF
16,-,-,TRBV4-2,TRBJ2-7,TGTGCCAGCAGCCAAGATTCGGCAACCGGGCGGTCCGGGCAGTACTTC,CASSQDSATGRSGQYF
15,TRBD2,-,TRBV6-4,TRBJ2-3,TGTGCCAGCAGTGAAGCGGGGGGAACCACAGATACGCAGTATTTT,CASSEAGGTTDTQYF
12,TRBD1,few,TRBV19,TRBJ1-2,TGTGCCAGCAGGGGGCCGTCCACTCTCTACACCTTC,CASRGPSTLYTF